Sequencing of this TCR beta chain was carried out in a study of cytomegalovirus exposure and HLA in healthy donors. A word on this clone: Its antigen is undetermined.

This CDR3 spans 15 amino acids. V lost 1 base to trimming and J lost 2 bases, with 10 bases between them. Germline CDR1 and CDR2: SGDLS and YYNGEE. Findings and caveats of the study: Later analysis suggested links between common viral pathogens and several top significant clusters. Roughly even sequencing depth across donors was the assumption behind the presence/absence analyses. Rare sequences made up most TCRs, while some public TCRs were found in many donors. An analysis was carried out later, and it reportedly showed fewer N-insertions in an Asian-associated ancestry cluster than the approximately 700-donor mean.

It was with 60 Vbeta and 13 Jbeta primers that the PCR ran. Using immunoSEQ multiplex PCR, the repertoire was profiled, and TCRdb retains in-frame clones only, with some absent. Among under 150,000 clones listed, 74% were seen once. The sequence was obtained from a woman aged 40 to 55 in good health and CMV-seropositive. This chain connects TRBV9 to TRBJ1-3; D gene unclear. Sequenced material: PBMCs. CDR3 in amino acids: CASSVSESAGNTIYF. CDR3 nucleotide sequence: TGTGCCAGCAGCGTAAGTGAGTCTGCTGGAAACACCATATATTTT.